This entry features one T cell receptor (beta chain) sequence. Its antigen is still unknown. The source of the sample is a study of cytomegalovirus exposure and HLA in healthy donors. The CDR3 is made up of 14 amino acids. Germline V gene sequence: CDR1 MNHNS, CDR2 SASEGT. Trimming removed 5 bases from V and 4 bases from J; junction bases left unmatched: 2. Study outcomes and limitations: Sequencing artifact likely explains a cluster of highly shared sequence variants.

Both 60 Vbeta primers and 13 Jbeta primers went into the PCR. The method was immunoSEQ multiplex PCR; TCRdb's version includes in-frame clones alone and lacks a portion of them. The sample has 75,000 to 90,000 clones, 65% to 85% seen once; the top ten hold roughly 22%. Sample: PBMCs. This chain links TRBV6-1 with TRBJ2-3, with 11 bases that match TRBD2. This TCR came from a woman between 40 and 55 years old in good health and CMV-seropositive. CDR3 DNA sequence: TGTGCCAGCAGTCTAGCGGGAGGTGCAGATACGCAGTATTTT. This codes for CASSLAGGADTQYF.